This T cell receptor beta chain was identified during a study of blood T cells in healthy people across ages. Study-level findings and limits: Higher diversity and more naive CD4+ cells were features of long-lived donors, compared to aged donors.

Healthy Caucasian individuals from Russia aged about 6 to 90 served as donors. Every sample yielded at least 6.5 million isolated PBMCs. The authors extracted at least 5.5 micrograms of total RNA per sample. The authors ran a second PCR of 7 to 11 cycles using a sample-barcoded 5' primer and a J-beta primer mix. TCRdb reanalysed the 5' RACE reads using MiXCR and keeps one entry per CDR3 protein. In the table there are around 870,000 distinct CDR3 sequences, around 28% of which are singletons. The ends were cut back, 0 bases at V and 1 base at J, with 13 bases in the middle. The V gene's germline CDR1 is SGHRS and CDR2 YFSETQ. The CDR3 loop spans 16 amino acids. As concerns this clonotype: Its antigen is undetermined.

The receptor comes from a woman aged 80 or over in good health. The chain recombines TRBV5-1 with TRBJ1-1, with D unresolved. Sequenced input: blood. The CDR3 here is CASSLVASGRNTEAFF. CDR3 coding DNA: TGCGCCAGCAGCTTGGTGGCCTCGGGGAGGAACACTGAAGCTTTCTTT. Drawing the rest from reference TRBV5-1 and TRBJ1-1, the complete variable domain is KAGVTQTPRYLIKTRGQQVTLSCSPISGHRSVSWYQQTPGQGLQFLFEYFSETQRNKGNFPGRFSGRQFSNSRSEMNVSTLELGDSALYLCASSLVASGRNTEAFFGQGTRLTVV.